This T cell receptor beta chain appears in the sequencing data of a study of T-cell memory formation after mild COVID-19 (dated by TCRdb to the early 2020s). Concerning the study at large: TCR sequence clusters from the two donors were largely donor specific. Longitudinal TCRalpha and TCRbeta repertoire sequencing tracked T-cell clones expanding and contracting after mild COVID-19 in a couple of donors. The cohort was made up of two young adult volunteers, one female and one male, who were previously healthy. What the study reported, not specific to this receptor: The second-wave clones that peaked on day 37 were not confirmed to be SARS-CoV-2 specific. Only two mild cases were covered in the study, and larger cohorts including severe cases with pre-infection samples were considered necessary. From day 15 to 85, contracting clones showed balanced CD4/CD8 phenotypes, whereas a second wave of clones that expanded from day 15 to 37 leaned towards CD4+. Contracting CD4+ clones appeared mostly in the CM and EM memory subsets, whereas CD8+ clones were enriched in EMRA. Some responding clones were detected in pre-infection memory, suggesting pre-existing cross-reactive memory T cells joined the SARS-CoV-2 response.

For CDR1 and CDR2, the germline V gene lists SGHTA and FQGNSA. V is pruned by 5 bases and J by 0 bases, leaving 3 bases of the junction without a gene match. The CDR3 covers 14 residues, taking in both the cysteine and the phenylalanine. Only the CDR3 DNA is retained, 42 bases long and in frame from the first base. PBMCs were isolated by Ficoll-Paque density gradient centrifugation. Comment on this clonotype: It lacks a known antigen. Qualities for individual bases were not recorded, and no much larger clone is one base off.

These reads were obtained on an Illumina NovaSeq 6000. TCRalpha and TCRbeta cDNA libraries were built by 5'RACE with constant-segment primers, adding sample barcodes and unique molecular identifiers. RNA was extracted from every sample with Trizol reagent. Library amplification was performed in two PCR steps, and a second sample barcode and Illumina TruSeq adapters were introduced in the second step. Sequencing of libraries was performed on an Illumina NovaSeq with 2 x 150 bp paired-end reads. On the study's bioinformatics: Demultiplexing of reads and collapsing into UMI-guided consensus sequences were performed with migec v1.2.7. With mixcr v2.1.11, UMI consensuses were aligned to TRA and TRB V and J templates and assembled into clonotypes. A clonotype was counted as expanded or contracted only when both edgeR and NoisET called the clonotype significant, with the noise models trained on biological replicates. edgeR calls used a false discovery rate-adjusted p below 0.01 and a log2 fold-change threshold of 1. PCA with hierarchical clustering of max-normalized trajectories of the 1000 most abundant clonotypes was used as exploratory dynamics analysis. The CD4 or CD8 phenotype of responding clones was assigned using the separately sequenced CD4+ and CD8+ repertoires. TCRdb passed the public sequencing reads through fastp at Q25 and MiXCR, retaining productive beta sequences. Identical CDR3 proteins give one entry, which carries the most common genes and DNA. The V and J calls reflect TCRdb's pipeline rather than the authors' work. The sample table records 400,000 or so distinct CDR3 sequences; over 15% of these occur just once. In total, the top ten clones hold 7.5% to 10% of the sample.

The rearranged chain carries TRBV7-2 and TRBJ2-7; TRBD2 matches 8 bases in the middle. The sequence was obtained from an adult woman who had mild COVID-19 (a few samples of this study predate the infection). The sample titles of this study are shuffled in the database, so cell type and time point are left out; the donor was told from shared clones. Sequenced: PBMCs or a T cell subset sorted from them (not recorded which). The bases read TGTGCCAGCAGCCGTAGCGGGGTCTCCTACGAGCAGTACTTC. It specifies CASSRSGVSYEQYF.